The 11 T cell receptor beta chains below come from one sample, sequenced in a study of response to subunit inactivated influenza vaccine. TCRdb processed the RT-PCR reads anew with MiXCR; each CDR3 protein has one entry. The sample includes hundreds of thousands of distinct CDR3 sequences, approximately 13% of them seen just once. The specimen was PBMCs from blood, collected 40 to 50 days after vaccination. These receptors all stem from a middle-aged man who received an inactivated influenza vaccine.

A few counts support this clonotype. The J gene is TRBJ2-1, the V gene TRBV12-3 or TRBV12-4; 8 bases fit TRBD1. V dropped 6 bases and J dropped 2; count of bases not matched to a gene: 6. CDR3 size: 15 residues. CDR3 DNA: TGTGCCAGCAGCAAGGACAGGGCCCCCTACAATGAGCAGTTCTTC. Protein: CASSKDRAPYNEQFF.

CDR3 DNA sequence: TGCAGCGTTGAAAGGGCAGGGTCATCCGAGCAGTACTTC. Translating it yields CSVERAGSSEQYF. V is TRBV29-1 and J is TRBJ2-7, with D tentatively TRBD1 (5 bases). The V and J ends lost 2 bases and 6 bases respectively, with 14 bases between them. CDR3 length: 13 residues. Per the germline V gene, CDR1 is SQVTM and CDR2 is ANQGSEA.

There are a few counts of this clonotype. The gene calls are TRBV7-8 and TRBJ2-1; a weak D match, TRBD1 (5 bases). The CDR3 runs to 15 residues. The V and J ends lost 2 bases and 5 bases respectively, with 13 bases between them. Germline loops: CDR1 SGHVS, CDR2 FQNEAQ. The CDR3 nucleotides read TGTGCCAGCAGCTTATCCCTTACAGGAGACAATGAGCAGTTCTTC. Residues: CASSLSLTGDNEQFF. Full variable domain (outside the CDR3, taken from reference TRBV7-8 and TRBJ2-1): GAGVSQSPRYKVAKRGQDVALRCDPISGHVSLFWYQQALGQGPEFLTYFQNEAQLDKSGLPSDRFFAERPEGSVSTLKIQRTQQEDSAVYLCASSLSLTGDNEQFFGPGTRLTVL.

Many counts were recorded for this clonotype. The chain has TRBV6-6 and TRBJ2-7; unclear D gene. Germline V gene data show CDR1 as MNHNY and CDR2 as SVGAGI (reference sequence). V was trimmed by 2 bases and J by 2 bases, leaving 7 bases between them. This CDR3 comprises 13 residues. CDR3 DNA sequence: TGTGCCAGCAGTTACACCGCCACCTACGAGCAGTACTTC. The encoded protein is CASSYTATYEQYF.

This chain links TRBV28 with TRBJ1-5, with 8 bases matching TRBD1. Trimming took 3 bases from V and 0 from J; bases not matched to a gene: 7. This CDR3 region has 17 residues. Germline V gives CDR1 MDHEN, CDR2 SYDVKM. This CDR3 is CASSLGRGPLSNQPQHF. CDR3 coding DNA: TGTGCCAGCAGTTTGGGCAGGGGGCCCCTTAGCAATCAGCCCCAGCATTTT.

This clonotype was recorded at least ten times. This rearrangement joins TRBV9 to TRBJ2-2; maybe TRBD1 (5 bases). V was cut by 0 bases and J by 2 bases, with 8 bases left in between. The CDR3 is 15 amino acids. Germline CDR1 and CDR2: SGDLS and YYNGEE. DNA of the CDR3: TGTGCCAGCAGCGTAGGGACACACAACACCGGGGAGCTGTTTTTT. Translation: CASSVGTHNTGELFF.

This clonotype has more than one count but fewer than ten. This chain uses TRBV6-1 with TRBJ1-3, with D maybe TRBD1 (5 bases). The V and J ends lost 5 bases and 0 bases respectively, with 17 bases between them. This CDR3 is 17 amino acids long. Germline-derived CDR1 and CDR2 are MNHNS and SASEGT. The CDR3 sequence: CASSQGRGPLSGNTIYF. In DNA form, the CDR3 reads TGTGCCAGCAGTCAGGGTCGGGGCCCCCTCTCTGGAAACACCATATATTTT.

This clonotype appeared many times. The rearrangement links TRBV20-1 to TRBJ1-1, with 7 bases that match TRBD1. CDR1 and CDR2 from the germline V gene are DFQATT and SNEGSKA (reference sequence). The CDR3 has 12 residues. V was clipped by 5 bases and J by 1 base; unmatched bases: 1. CDR3 region: CSAGTANTEAFF. DNA of the CDR3: TGCAGTGCTGGGACAGCGAACACTGAAGCTTTCTTT.

This clonotype turned up a few times. The V call is TRBV20-1, the J call TRBJ2-1; D is ambiguous. This CDR3 has 12 residues. Germline V gene data show CDR1 as DFQATT and CDR2 as SNEGSKA (reference sequence). Trimming pared 0 bases from V and 8 bases from J, leaving 8 bases between. CDR3 sequence reads: CSARDLSDEQFF. The CDR3 DNA follows: TGCAGTGCTAGAGATCTGAGCGATGAGCAGTTCTTC.

This clonotype was observed a handful of times. V and J are TRBV7-2 and TRBJ2-7; D not resolved. CDR3 size: 13 residues. Germline V gene data show CDR1 as SGHTA and CDR2 as FQGNSA. V lost 3 bases to trimming and J lost 3 bases, with 9 bases between them. Here the CDR3 DNA reads TGTGCCAGCAGCTTGAGACTCAACTACGAGCAGTACTTC. This translates into CASSLRLNYEQYF.

This sequence joins TRBV28 and TRBJ1-5; D is uncertain. CDR3 length equals 13 residues. CDR1 MDHEN and CDR2 SYDVKM come from the germline V gene. The ends were cut back, 5 bases at V and 7 bases at J, with 12 bases in the middle. CDR3 in amino acids: CASSPSGRQPQHF. CDR3 nucleotide sequence: TGTGCCAGCAGTCCCAGCGGCCGCCAGCCCCAGCATTTT.